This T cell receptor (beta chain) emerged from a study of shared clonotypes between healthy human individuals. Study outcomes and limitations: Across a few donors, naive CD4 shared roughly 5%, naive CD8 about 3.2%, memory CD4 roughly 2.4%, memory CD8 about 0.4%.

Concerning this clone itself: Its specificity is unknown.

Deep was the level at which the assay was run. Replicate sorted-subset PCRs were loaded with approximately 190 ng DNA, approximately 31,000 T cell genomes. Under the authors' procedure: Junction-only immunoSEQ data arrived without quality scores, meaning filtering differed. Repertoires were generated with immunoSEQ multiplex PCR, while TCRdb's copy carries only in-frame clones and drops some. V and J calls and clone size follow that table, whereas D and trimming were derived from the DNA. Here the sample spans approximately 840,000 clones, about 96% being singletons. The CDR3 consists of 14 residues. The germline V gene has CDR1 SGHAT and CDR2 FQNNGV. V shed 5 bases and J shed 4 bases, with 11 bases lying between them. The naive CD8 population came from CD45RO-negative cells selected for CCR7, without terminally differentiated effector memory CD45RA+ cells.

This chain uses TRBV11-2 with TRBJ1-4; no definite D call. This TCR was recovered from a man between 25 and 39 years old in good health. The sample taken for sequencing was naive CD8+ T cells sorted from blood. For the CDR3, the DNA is TGTGCCAGCAGCCGGCCGGGAAGTAATGAAAAACTGTTTTTT. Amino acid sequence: CASSRPGSNEKLFF.